These 25 T cell receptor beta chains share one sample of origin, sequenced in a study of human T cells and chemical hapten exposure. The time point was: pre-sensitization, week 0. Treatment of the sample: therapeutic diphenylcyclopropenone sensitization with weekly scalp DPC. TCRdb re-analysed the RACE reads in MiXCR, keeping a single row per CDR3 protein. The profile shows fewer than 60,000 distinct CDR3 sequences, around 10% of them singletons. The sample consisted of whole blood, taken in connection with sensitization to the hapten diphenylcyclopropenone (DPC). These receptors were taken from a woman aged 40-49 years with alopecia areata. Some clones in this sample may be carry-over from other donors' samples.

This clonotype was detected ten times or more. This chain uses TRBV25-1 with TRBJ1-1; a possible D gene is TRBD1 (6 bases). Trimming stripped 2 bases from V and 0 bases from J, with 10 bases between. Germline V gives CDR1 MGHDK, CDR2 SYGVNS. The CDR3 sequence is 15 residues long. Written as DNA, the CDR3 is TGTGCCAGCAGTGAAACAGGGAGCCTGAACACTGAAGCTTTCTTT. It specifies CASSETGSLNTEAFF.

This clonotype was recorded a few times. The rearrangement links TRBV7-9 to TRBJ1-5, with D perhaps matching TRBD1 (5 bases). This CDR3 is built from 15 residues. Germline V gives CDR1 SEHNR, CDR2 FQNEAQ (reference sequence). The germline V and J ends were trimmed by 2 bases and 6 bases, with 14 bases remaining between them. The chain's CDR3 is CASSLSGGDLQPQHF. The CDR3 DNA sequence: TGTGCCAGCAGCTTATCGGGCGGGGACCTTCAGCCCCAGCATTTT.

The chain joins TRBV6-6 to TRBJ2-3; tentatively, D is TRBD1 or TRBD2 (5 bases each). Germline CDR1 reads MNHNY; CDR2 reads SVGAGI (reference sequence). This CDR3 has 15 residues. V gave up 2 bases and J gave up 2 bases, with 11 bases separating them. CDR3 sequence reads: CASSYTGPITDTQYF. CDR3 coding DNA: TGTGCCAGCAGTTACACGGGACCAATCACAGATACGCAGTATTTT.

This clonotype appeared a few times. This sequence joins TRBV7-3 and TRBJ2-3, with TRBD2 matching over 11 bases. V lost 5 bases, J lost 2 bases, and 6 bases stayed unmatched. The CDR3 consists of 16 residues. Germline CDR1 reads SGHTA; CDR2 reads FQGTGA. This CDR3 reads CASSQGTSGPTDTQYF. CDR3 nucleotides: TGTGCCAGCAGCCAAGGGACTAGCGGACCCACAGATACGCAGTATTTT.

This clonotype showed up many times. The rearrangement uses TRBV6-2 or TRBV6-3 and TRBJ1-5, with 9 positions matching TRBD1. The CDR3 is 16 amino acids. Germline values: CDR1 MNHEY, CDR2 SVGEGT. Unmatched junction bases numbered 8, after V lost 5 bases and J lost 3 bases. CDR3 bases: TGTGCCAGCAGTCAACGGACAGGGGCGGTCAATCAGCCCCAGCATTTT. Its translation: CASSQRTGAVNQPQHF.

This clonotype was recorded at least ten times. The rearrangement uses TRBV29-1 and TRBJ2-6, with D hard to call. The length of the CDR3 is 15 residues. With 3 bases removed from V and 0 bases from J, the gap between germline ends came to 9 bases. Per the germline V gene, CDR1 is SQVTM and CDR2 is ANQGSEA. The DNA for the CDR3 is TGCAGCGTTGAGTTAAGGGACTCTGGGGCCAACGTCCTGACTTTC. Its protein is CSVELRDSGANVLTF. The variable domain in full, completed from reference TRBV29-1 and TRBJ2-6, reads SAVISQKPSRDICQRGTSLTIQCQVDSQVTMMFWYRQQPGQSLTLIATANQGSEATYESGFVIDKFPISRPNLTFSTLTVSNMSPEDSSIYLCSVELRDSGANVLTFGAGSRLTVL.

The chain has TRBV29-1 and TRBJ2-7; D might be TRBD1 (6 bases). Germline V gene data show CDR1 as SQVTM and CDR2 as ANQGSEA. V was clipped by 7 bases and J by 3 bases, with 13 bases between them. CDR3 length: 12 amino acids. The CDR3 reads CSATSTGYEQYF. In nucleotides, the CDR3 is TGCAGCGCGACCTCGACAGGCTACGAGCAGTACTTC.

This clonotype showed up many times. The rearrangement uses TRBV28 and TRBJ2-5; 8 bases line up with TRBD1. V shed 5 bases, J shed 2 bases, and the junction held 10 bases outside the gene matches. The CDR3 loop spans 16 amino acids. Germline V gene sequence: CDR1 MDHEN, CDR2 SYDVKM. The CDR3 DNA sequence: TGTGCCAGCAGTGCCTCCGGGACAGGAAAACAAGAGACCCAGTACTTC. Amino acid sequence: CASSASGTGKQETQYF. Looking up the rest from reference TRBV28 and TRBJ2-5 gives the full variable domain: DVKVTQSSRYLVKRTGEKVFLECVQDMDHENMFWYRQDPGLGLRLIYFSYDVKMKEKGDIPEGYSVSREKKERFSLILESASTNQTSMYLCASSASGTGKQETQYFGPGTRLLVL.

Concerning this clonotype: With a much larger clone just one base away, this may be a read error. The missing conserved phenylalanine or tryptophan at the end of this CDR3 makes a read error likely. The V gene is TRBV5-1, the J gene TRBJ1-2, with D maybe TRBD1 (6 bases). CDR1 and CDR2 from the germline V gene are SGHRS and YFSETQ. V was pared by 8 bases and J by 4 bases, with 21 bases between. The CDR3 consists of 15 residues. Here the CDR3 reads CASGEAGGASYGYTL. The CDR3 bases are TGCGCCAGTGGCGAGGCGGGGGGCGCAAGCTATGGCTACACCCTC.

The rearrangement joins TRBV10-2 to TRBJ2-5; D gene unclear. The V and J ends lost 4 bases and 2 bases respectively, with 8 bases between them. Germline V gene data show CDR1 as WSHSY and CDR2 as SAAADI. This CDR3 is built from 13 residues. In DNA form, the CDR3 reads TGCGCCAGCAGTGGACGGGTTCAAGAGACCCAGTACTTC. Translation: CASSGRVQETQYF.

This clonotype was detected many times. The chain joins TRBV7-9 to TRBJ2-7; perhaps TRBD1 as D (5 bases). CDR1 is SEHNR and CDR2 is FQNEAQ in the germline V gene (reference sequence). The CDR3 length is 15 residues. V gave up 5 bases and J gave up 0 bases, with 14 bases separating them. The CDR3 DNA reads as TGTGCCAGCAGCCAAACCCAGGGAATCTCCTACGAGCAGTACTTC. Its protein is CASSQTQGISYEQYF.

The rearrangement joins TRBV7-2 to TRBJ2-1, with 10 nucleotides matching TRBD1. Losses at the gene ends were 0 bases for V and 4 bases for J; bases not matched to a gene: 9. The germline gives CDR1 SGHTA, CDR2 FQGNSA. The CDR3 runs 18 residues. The CDR3 is CASSLAIGGTGAYNEQFF. In DNA form, the CDR3 reads TGTGCCAGCAGCTTAGCGATTGGCGGGACAGGGGCATACAATGAGCAGTTCTTC.

This clonotype was counted at least ten times. CDR3 bases: TGCGCCAGCAGCTTGATGGGCGGCGGGGAGCTGTTTTTT. It specifies CASSLMGGGELFF. This chain joins TRBV5-1 and TRBJ2-2; no reliable D call. Germline V gene data show CDR1 as SGHRS and CDR2 as YFSETQ. V lost 1 base and J lost 7, with 8 bases in between. CDR3 length equals 13 residues. Full variable domain (rest looked up from reference TRBV5-1 and TRBJ2-2): KAGVTQTPRYLIKTRGQQVTLSCSPISGHRSVSWYQQTPGQGLQFLFEYFSETQRNKGNFPGRFSGRQFSNSRSEMNVSTLELGDSALYLCASSLMGGGELFFGEGSRLTVL.

The chain uses TRBV9 and TRBJ2-1; D possibly matches TRBD1 or TRBD2 (6 bases each). This CDR3 is 16 amino acids long. From germline, CDR1 is SGDLS and CDR2 YYNGEE. V was trimmed by 4 bases and J by 8 bases, leaving 22 bases between them. The DNA of the CDR3 is TGTGCCAGCAGCACCTCGGGGGCCTCGGGGTCTTATGAGCAGTTCTTC. It is translated as CASSTSGASGSYEQFF.

This clonotype was recorded a few times. The chain employs TRBV7-2 and TRBJ1-6; D possibly corresponds to TRBD1 (5 bases). The CDR3 totals 15 residues. Looked up from germline, CDR1 is SGHTA and CDR2 is FQGNSA. Trimming took off 2 bases at V and 10 bases at J, with 15 bases between the two ends. CDR3 nucleotide sequence: TGTGCCAGCAGCTTAAGATTGCAGGGAGGGTCACCCCTCCACTTT. Translating it yields CASSLRLQGGSPLHF.

CDR3 residues: CASSSRLAGGYNEQFF. In nucleotides, the CDR3 is TGTGCCAGCAGTTCCCGACTAGCGGGAGGGTACAATGAGCAGTTCTTC. This chain links TRBV27 with TRBJ2-1, with TRBD2 matching 14 bases. Germline assignment: CDR1 MNHEY and CDR2 SMNVEV (reference sequence). V dropped 4 bases and J dropped 4; count of bases not matched to a gene: 3. The CDR3 has 16 residues.

This clonotype has ten or more counts. This rearrangement joins TRBV12-3 or TRBV12-4 to TRBJ2-7; D unresolved. The CDR3 has 13 amino acids. V lost 3 bases, J lost 3 bases, and 9 bases lay in between. CDR3 residues: CASSFGSNYEQYF. CDR3 in DNA: TGTGCCAGCAGTTTCGGCTCGAACTACGAGCAGTACTTC.

The V call is TRBV14, the J call TRBJ2-4; no firm D call. CDR1 is SGHDN and CDR2 is FVKESK in the germline V gene. Trimming removed 0 bases from V and 11 bases from J, with 17 bases in between. The CDR3 has 15 residues. This chain's CDR3 is CASSQERPPVGLQYF. The DNA for the CDR3 is TGTGCCAGCAGCCAAGAGCGACCCCCGGTCGGCCTTCAGTACTTC.

This chain uses TRBV7-9 with TRBJ1-6; a weak D match, TRBD1 (6 bases). The germline V gene has CDR1 SEHNR and CDR2 FQNEAQ (reference sequence). V dropped 6 bases and J dropped 6 bases, with 12 bases sitting between them. This CDR3 has 14 residues. DNA of the CDR3: TGTGCCAGCAGGATCGGGGACACTAATTCACCCCTCCACTTT. It encodes CASRIGDTNSPLHF.

This chain links TRBV19 with TRBJ1-5; D uncertain. With 3 bases removed from V and 6 bases from J, the gap between germline ends came to 15 bases. Germline-derived CDR1 and CDR2 are LNHDA and SQIVND (reference sequence). The CDR3 has 15 amino acids. This chain's CDR3 is CASSMGRLSSQPQHF. CDR3 in DNA: TGTGCCAGTAGTATGGGGAGACTGTCGTCTCAGCCCCAGCATTTT.

This clonotype appeared many times. For the CDR3, the DNA is TGTGCCAGCAGCGTAGGAACGGGAGAGGCCGATACGCAGTATTTT. It encodes CASSVGTGEADTQYF. The chain uses TRBV9 and TRBJ2-3; D possibly corresponds to TRBD2 (6 bases). The length of the CDR3 is 15 residues. Between the trimmed V and J ends, which lost 0 bases and 6 bases, there was a span of 14 bases. Looked up from germline, CDR1 is SGDLS and CDR2 is YYNGEE.

J is TRBJ1-3 and V is TRBV7-9, with D tentatively TRBD1 (5 bases). Germline assignment: CDR1 SEHNR and CDR2 FQNEAQ (reference sequence). The CDR3 has 16 residues. The ends were cut back, 1 base at V and 3 bases at J, with 13 bases in the middle. The CDR3 region is CASSLGAGLNGNTIYF. CDR3 bases: TGTGCCAGCAGCTTAGGTGCGGGGCTGAATGGAAACACCATATATTTT.

This clonotype was seen ten or more times. The rearrangement joins TRBV4-3 to TRBJ1-1; TRBD1 might be the D (6 bases). The CDR3 spans 13 residues. Per the germline V gene, CDR1 is LGHNA and CDR2 is YSLEER. V was cut by 3 bases and J by 6 bases, with 11 bases left in between. CDR3 DNA sequence: TGCGCCAGCAGCCATACAGGGAGCTCTGAAGCTTTCTTT. It translates to CASSHTGSSEAFF.

This clonotype was picked up a small number of times. This chain joins TRBV11-3 and TRBJ2-1; D perhaps matches TRBD2 (6 bases). CDR3 length: 14 residues. V lost 3 bases and J 5 bases, leaving 11 bases between the germline ends. CDR1 and CDR2 (germline): SGHNT, YENEEA. The CDR3, as DNA: TGTGCCAGCAGCTTGGGGGGTCCGGACAATGAGCAGTTCTTC. As protein: CASSLGGPDNEQFF.

The chain recombines TRBV9 with TRBJ2-1, with D possibly matching TRBD2 (6 bases). V lost 0 bases and J lost 7, with 11 bases in between. The CDR3 loop spans 14 amino acids. The germline gives CDR1 SGDLS, CDR2 YYNGEE. The CDR3, as DNA: TGTGCCAGCAGCGTAGTGGGGACTTCAAATGAGCAGTTCTTC. Protein sequence: CASSVVGTSNEQFF.